This TCR beta chain was identified during a study of identical twins (dated by TCRdb to 2016 to 2017). For the wider study: The study deep-sequenced TCR alpha and beta repertoires from monozygotic twins, unrelated adults of various ages and cord blood to test whether fetal clonotypes persist. To rule out contamination, the twin experiments were replicated at different times with different library preparation protocols. On the study overall, not on this receptor specifically: Zero-insertion analyses could be partly confounded by invariant T cells such as MAIT and iNKT, though diverse VJ usage argued against such confounding for most clonotypes. A weaker excess of twin sharing was found in beta out-of-frame sequences because the signal-to-noise ratio was lowered by fewer shared sequences. Out-of-frame TCR alpha sequences shared between twins showed an excess of low generation-probability sequences compared with coincidental sharing between unrelated individuals. Because the same donors could not be followed over many years, conclusions were based on cross-sectional statistical analysis. Recombination models systematically underestimated out-of-frame TCR alpha sharing in monozygotic twins but agreed with sharing between unrelated individuals. Abundant cord blood beta clonotypes carried fewer insertions; young adult naive repertoires showed a weaker similar trend, while memory repertoires showed none.

Every donor in the study was a healthy Caucasian. The twin cohort consisted of three pairs of female monozygotic twins, all aged roughly 18 to 29 years. RNA for TCR libraries was isolated from peripheral blood mononuclear cells. The library relied on 5' RACE. The sequencer listed for this sample is Illumina HiSeq 2000. Template switching added a universal primer binding site, and the final cDNA carried a unique molecular identifier that allowed TCR cDNA molecules to be counted accurately. Specific primers in the conserved constant-segment region were used to synthesize first-strand cDNA for the TCR alpha and beta chains. To control for contamination, every cDNA library carried two barcodes: a SMART-Mk sample barcode plus Illumina barcodes. Two successive PCR steps introduced TruSeq adapter sequences along with Illumina sample barcodes. Sequencing of the TCR alpha and beta cDNA libraries was done on the Illumina HiSeq platform using custom primers. In the source study's methods: MiGEC was used to process raw reads and extract unique molecular identifiers, and MiXCR was used to find CDR3 positions. Recombination models were inferred per individual with the repgenHMM and IGoR tools using an EM algorithm. The analysis of shared clonotypes was done with the tcR package in R, with sharing normalized by the product of cloneset sizes. To study raw recombination without the effects of thymic and clonal selection, out-of-frame nonproductive sequences were analyzed. The raw public reads went through TCRdb reprocessing: fastp at Q25, MiXCR clone calling, in-frame beta chains kept. Entries that share a CDR3 protein sequence are merged under the most common genes and DNA. These V and J calls originate from TCRdb's pipeline instead of the authors' own analysis. For this sample the table gives approximately 890,000 distinct CDR3 sequences, of which about 12% were detected only once. Of the sample, under 2% falls within the top ten clones.

The CDR3, cysteine through phenylalanine, is 15 amino acids long. The entry retains the CDR3 DNA only, 45 bases that are in frame from base 1. CDR1 and CDR2, looked up from the germline V gene (reference sequence), are MNHEY and SMNVEV. After removal of 6 bases from V and 3 bases from J, the junction retains 7 bases not matched to a gene. In its sample, this clonotype was seen once. Its antigen is not yet known. Base qualities are not at hand, and no much larger clone is one base apart. A single read offers scant evidence. The same sample was also studied in work on yellow fever vaccine responses in identical twins. The second study, in turn, reports: According to the authors, the vaccine-induced T cell response in identical twins seemed to be partly convergent and partly specific to each individual. In identical twins, the study followed T cell clones that responded to the vaccine with precision.

The sequenced sample was PBMCs. The chain joins TRBV27 to TRBJ2-1; TRBD1 fits 8 bases in the junction. The sequence derives from a woman younger than 35 in good health. The DNA reads as follows: TGTGCCAGCAGCCGGACAGGGAGTAACTACAATGAGCAGTTCTTC. Its protein reads: CASSRTGSNYNEQFF.